These 5 T cell receptor beta chains came from one sample sequenced in a study of T cells in Graves' hyperthyroidism and ophthalmopathy. Amplified regions were TCR beta CDR3 sequences from RNA transcripts. The HTBI primer set served for first-round RT-PCR of the TCR CDR3. TCRdb called the multiplex PCR reads again in MiXCR, with one record for every CDR3 protein. The repertoire includes roughly 110,000 distinct CDR3 sequences, about 15% of them detected once, and about 45% sits in the top ten. Sequencing input: blood. These receptors all come from a woman aged 45-65 years with Graves' hyperthyroidism.

The J gene is TRBJ1-1, the V gene TRBV10-2, with 9 nucleotides matching TRBD1. J was trimmed by 5 bases and V by 3 bases; bases with no gene match: 7. The length of the CDR3 is 15 residues. The germline CDR1 and CDR2 sequences are WSHSY and SAAADI. CDR3 DNA: TGCGCCAGCAGTGACCACGGGACAGGGTTTACTGAAGCTTTCTTT. It is translated as CASSDHGTGFTEAFF.

Ten or more counts support this clonotype. V and J are TRBV7-8 and TRBJ2-1; D unclear. The V and J ends lost 5 bases and 8 bases respectively, with 13 bases between them. The CDR3 extends over 13 amino acids. Germline CDR1 and CDR2: SGHVS and FQNEAQ. CDR3 DNA sequence: TGTGCCAGCAGCCCGGGTCCGTATGATGAGCAGTTCTTC. Translated: CASSPGPYDEQFF.

This clonotype was recorded at least ten times. CDR3 nucleotide sequence: TGCAGCGCTCCGGACCTTTCCGGGGAGCTGTTTTTT. It yields the protein CSAPDLSGELFF. The chain has TRBV29-1 and TRBJ2-2; D ambiguous. This CDR3 is built from 12 residues. V shed 7 bases and J shed 6 bases, with 12 bases lying between them. The germline CDR1 and CDR2 sequences are SQVTM and ANQGSEA.

The table lists this clonotype with a count of one. The chain links TRBV6-5 to TRBJ1-4; perhaps TRBD1 as D (6 bases). The CDR3 extends over 15 amino acids. V was shortened by 1 base and J by 6 bases, with 12 bases between the two germline ends. Germline V gene sequence: CDR1 MNHEY, CDR2 SVGAGI. The CDR3 region has the DNA TGTGCCAGCAGTTACTTGGGGGCGGGAGATGAAAAACTGTTTTTT. Translation gives CASSYLGAGDEKLFF.

The rearrangement joins TRBV28 to TRBJ1-1, with 9 bases identical to TRBD1. With 5 bases clipped from V and 4 bases from J, the junction kept 8 bases outside the gene matches. This CDR3 region has 15 residues. Germline assignment: CDR1 MDHEN and CDR2 SYDVKM. The CDR3 reads CASSRRDRARTEAFF. The CDR3 DNA sequence: TGTGCCAGCAGTCGCCGGGACAGGGCGCGCACTGAAGCTTTCTTT.